The 17 T cell receptor beta chains listed next were all sequenced from one sample in a study of T cells in Graves' hyperthyroidism and ophthalmopathy (dated by TCRdb to between 2018 and 2021). Library generation was performed with multiplex PCR. The run used an Illumina HiSeq 2000. TCR beta CDR3 regions were amplified from RNA transcripts. The first round of RT-PCR for the TCR CDR3 was performed with the HTBI primer set and the Qiagen OneStep RT-PCR kit. TCRdb reprocessing: public reads trimmed at Q25 with fastp, clones called with MiXCR, in-frame beta chains kept. Rows matching on CDR3 protein sequence are summarized as one entry with the most common DNA and genes. The sample records some 650,000 distinct CDR3 sequences, about a sixth of which are singletons. Around 3.5% of the sample is taken by the ten largest. The sequenced material came from blood. The receptors shown here come from a woman aged 40 to 50 with Graves' ophthalmopathy.

This clonotype came up many times. The gene calls are TRBV6-1 and TRBJ2-3, with 7 bases lining up with TRBD2. The CDR3 loop spans 15 amino acids. CDR1 and CDR2 from the germline V gene are MNHNS and SASEGT. J gave up 5 bases and V 5 bases, and 10 bases lay outside the gene matches. The CDR3 nucleotides are TGTGCCAGCAGTCCTATTGACGGGGGGAGAGATACGCAGTATTTT. It translates to CASSPIDGGRDTQYF.

The rearrangement uses TRBV2 and TRBJ2-3, with 16 nucleotides matching TRBD2. There are 16 residues in the CDR3. V shed 4 bases, J shed 4 bases, and the junction held 2 bases outside the gene matches. Germline lookup yields CDR1 SNHLY and CDR2 FYNNEI. The chain's CDR3 is CASSAGLAGGADTQYF. Written as DNA, the CDR3 is TGTGCCAGCAGTGCGGGACTAGCGGGAGGGGCAGATACGCAGTATTTT.

The table lists this clonotype with a few counts. The chain couples TRBV10-1 to TRBJ2-2; D perhaps matches TRBD1 (8 bases). The germline V and J ends were trimmed by 4 bases and 5 bases, with 11 bases remaining between them. The CDR3 runs 14 residues. CDR1 is WNHNN and CDR2 is SYGVQD in the germline V gene (reference sequence). This CDR3 is CASSAQGGTGELFF. The CDR3 DNA reads TGCGCCAGCAGTGCACAGGGGGGGACCGGGGAGCTGTTTTTT.

This clonotype has more than one count but fewer than ten. V and J are TRBV6-2 or TRBV6-3 and TRBJ1-1; 8 bases fit TRBD1. The germline gives CDR1 MNHEY, CDR2 SVGEGT. The V and J ends lost 7 bases and 1 base, in that order; junction bases with no gene match: 8. The CDR3 runs to 15 residues. The CDR3 sequence is CASIDPGTGNTEAFF. The CDR3 bases are TGTGCCAGCATTGACCCCGGGACAGGGAACACTGAAGCTTTCTTT.

At least ten counts were recorded for this clonotype. The chain uses TRBV20-1 and TRBJ1-1; D gene ambiguous. This CDR3 region has 14 residues. V dropped 1 base and J dropped 0 bases, with 9 bases sitting between them. Germline CDR1 DFQATT, CDR2 SNEGSKA (reference sequence). CDR3 residues: CSARGSNLNTEAFF. As DNA, the CDR3 is TGCAGTGCTAGAGGGTCTAATCTGAACACTGAAGCTTTCTTT.

The chain carries TRBV27 and TRBJ2-1; possible D gene TRBD2, 6 bases. The V and J ends lost 5 bases and 10 bases respectively, with 12 bases between them. Germline CDR1 MNHEY, CDR2 SMNVEV (reference sequence). The CDR3 is 12 residues long. CDR3 coding DNA: TGTGCCAGCAGTATAAAGGGGAGGGAGCAGTTCTTC. Its protein is CASSIKGREQFF.

This clonotype was seen ten or more times. The chain is built from TRBV9 and TRBJ1-1; no firm D call. CDR3 length equals 15 residues. CDR1 is SGDLS, CDR2 YYNGEE, per germline. V lost 4 bases to trimming and J lost 1 base, with 14 bases between them. DNA for the CDR3: TGTGCCAGCAGCCCGTCGGTGACCGAGAACACTGAAGCTTTCTTT. Protein product: CASSPSVTENTEAFF.

V is TRBV6-2 or TRBV6-3 and J is TRBJ2-3; either TRBD1 or TRBD2 may supply D (6 bases each). This CDR3 is 16 amino acids long. Trimming removed 2 bases from V and 3 bases from J, with 15 bases in between. CDR1 MNHEY and CDR2 SVGEGT come from the germline V gene. CDR3 protein: CASSYPSGAGTDTQYF. For the CDR3, the DNA is TGTGCCAGCAGTTACCCCTCAGGGGCGGGAACAGATACGCAGTATTTT.

This chain connects TRBV5-1 to TRBJ2-6; D unresolved. The length of the CDR3 is 16 residues. Germline V CDR1 and CDR2: SGHRS, YFSETQ. Trimming took 2 bases from V and 0 from J, leaving 9 bases between them. CDR3 in DNA: TGCGCCAGCAGCTTCACCTCCGGCTCTGGGGCCAACGTCCTGACTTTC. Translation: CASSFTSGSGANVLTF.

This clonotype was seen more than once but under ten times. V gene TRBV20-1 combines with J gene TRBJ2-1; 9 bases are shared with TRBD2. CDR1 and CDR2 (germline): DFQATT, SNEGSKA (reference sequence). This CDR3 has 15 residues. V shed 1 base and J 7 bases; nucleotides not matched to a gene: 8. The CDR3 loop reads CSARGSAGGFNEQFF. The DNA for the CDR3 is TGCAGTGCTAGAGGGTCGGCGGGGGGGTTTAATGAGCAGTTCTTC.

The rearrangement joins TRBV18 to TRBJ1-1; D not resolved. CDR1 and CDR2 from the germline V gene are KGHSH and LQKENI. Trimming took 3 bases from V and 4 from J, leaving 6 bases between them. The CDR3 extends over 12 amino acids. The CDR3 nucleotides read TGTGCCAGCTCACCGGCGGTCACTGAAGCTTTCTTT. This codes for CASSPAVTEAFF.

This clonotype has only a few counts. The rearrangement uses TRBV11-2 and TRBJ2-7, with D possibly called TRBD1 or TRBD2 (5 bases each). The CDR3 loop spans 15 amino acids. Germline V CDR1 and CDR2: SGHAT, FQNNGV. V dropped 5 bases and J dropped 2 bases, with 16 bases sitting between them. CDR3 protein: CASSGPGTGTYEQYF. CDR3 in DNA: TGTGCCAGCAGCGGACCCGGGACGGGGACCTACGAGCAGTACTTC.

The rearrangement uses TRBV7-9 and TRBJ2-2; 7 bases agree with TRBD2. Germline CDR1 and CDR2: SEHNR and FQNEAQ (reference sequence). V shed 4 bases, J shed 7 bases, and the junction held 15 bases outside the gene matches. This CDR3 contains 17 residues. The CDR3 region is CASSSKTAGEWNGELFF. The CDR3 nucleotides are TGTGCCAGCAGCTCTAAGACGGCGGGAGAATGGAACGGGGAGCTGTTTTTT. Full variable domain (missing parts from reference TRBV7-9 and TRBJ2-2): DTGVSQNPRHKITKRGQNVTFRCDPISEHNRLYWYRQTLGQGPEFLTYFQNEAQLEKSRLLSDRFSAERPKGSFSTLEIQRTEQGDSAMYLCASSSKTAGEWNGELFFGEGSRLTVL.

The table lists this clonotype with a few counts. The J gene is TRBJ2-3, the V gene TRBV6-6; tentative D call: TRBD1 (6 bases). V was cut by 0 bases and J by 4 bases, with 17 bases left in between. The CDR3 contains 17 residues. CDR1 is MNHNY, CDR2 SVGAGI, per germline (reference sequence). CDR3 nucleotides: TGTGCCAGCAGTTACTCCCTGAGCAGGGGCAGGGCAGATACGCAGTATTTT. Translating gives CASSYSLSRGRADTQYF.

Many counts were recorded for this clonotype. This chain joins TRBV6-6 and TRBJ2-7; D uncertain. V gave up 0 bases and J gave up 5 bases, with 8 bases separating them. The CDR3 has 13 residues. Germline CDR1 reads MNHNY; CDR2 reads SVGAGI (reference sequence). The chain's CDR3 is CASSYSPFNEQYF. The CDR3 nucleotides are TGTGCCAGCAGTTACTCTCCCTTTAACGAGCAGTACTTC.

This clonotype was seen repeatedly, ten times or more. The gene calls are TRBV5-1 and TRBJ1-4; tentative D call: TRBD1 (5 bases). The germline V and J ends were trimmed by 1 base and 8 bases, with 12 bases remaining between them. Germline V gene data show CDR1 as SGHRS and CDR2 as YFSETQ. This CDR3 spans 14 amino acids. CDR3 sequence: CASSLMGVREKLFF. The CDR3 coding sequence is TGCGCCAGCAGCTTGATGGGGGTCAGGGAAAAACTGTTTTTT.

This clonotype was observed many times. Germline and junction disagree at one end, which may indicate a read error. V usage is TRBV7-8 and J usage is TRBJ2-7; TRBD1 aligns across 8 bases. Germline V gene lookup returns CDR1 SGHVS and CDR2 FQNEAQ. CDR3 size: 15 residues. CDR3 nucleotides: TGTGCCAGCACCCAGAACCGGGACAGGATCTACGAGCAATACTTC. Protein product: CASTQNRDRIYEQYF.